This T cell receptor (beta chain) stems from a study of cytomegalovirus exposure and HLA in healthy donors. Study summary: A later analysis reported the approximately 120 validation repertoires used the same platform as the 666 first-cohort repertoires. Overall study findings and caveats: There were about 160 TCR beta chains listed as cytomegalovirus-associated. Rare sequences made up most TCRs, while some public TCRs were found in many donors.

Donors came from a validation cohort of over a hundred subjects, distinct from the first 666-subject cohort. This CDR3 comprises 16 residues. V was pared by 6 bases and J by 0 bases, with 17 bases between. Germline CDR1 is MNHEY and CDR2 is SVGAGI. The assay was immunoSEQ multiplex PCR, and TCRdb's table has in-frame clones only and misses some. Of about 280,000 clones listed, about 86% are singletons. About this clone: Antigen unknown.

Material: PBMCs. This TCR derives from a woman between 18 and 29 years old in good health and CMV-seronegative. The chain recombines TRBV6-5 with TRBJ1-1; unclear D gene. The CDR3 sequence is CASSYDEVNMNTEAFF. In DNA form, the CDR3 reads TGTGCCAGCAGCTACGATGAGGTCAATATGAACACTGAAGCTTTCTTT.